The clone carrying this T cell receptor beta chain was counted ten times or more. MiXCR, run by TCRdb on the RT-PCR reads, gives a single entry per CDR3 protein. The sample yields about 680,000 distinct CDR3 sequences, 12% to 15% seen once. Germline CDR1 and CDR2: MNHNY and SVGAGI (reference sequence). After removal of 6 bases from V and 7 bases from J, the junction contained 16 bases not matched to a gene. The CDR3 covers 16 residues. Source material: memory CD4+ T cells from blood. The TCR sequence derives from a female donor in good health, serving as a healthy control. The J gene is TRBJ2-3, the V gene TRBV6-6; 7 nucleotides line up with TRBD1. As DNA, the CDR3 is TGTGCCAGCAGGGATACCGGGACAGCCGCGTACAATACGCAGTATTTT. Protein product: CASRDTGTAAYNTQYF.